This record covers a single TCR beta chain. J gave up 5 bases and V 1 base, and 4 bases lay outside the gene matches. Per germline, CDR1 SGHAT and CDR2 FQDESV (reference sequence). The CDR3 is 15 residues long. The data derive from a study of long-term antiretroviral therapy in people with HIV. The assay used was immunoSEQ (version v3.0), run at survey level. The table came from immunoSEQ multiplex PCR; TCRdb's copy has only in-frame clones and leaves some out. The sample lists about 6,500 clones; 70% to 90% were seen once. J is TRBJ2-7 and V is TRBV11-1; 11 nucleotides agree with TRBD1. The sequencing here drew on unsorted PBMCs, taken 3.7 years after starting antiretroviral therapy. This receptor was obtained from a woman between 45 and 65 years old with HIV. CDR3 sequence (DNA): TGTGCCAGCAGCTTAGTTGGACAGGGGGCTAACGAGCAGTACTTC. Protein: CASSLVGQGANEQYF.